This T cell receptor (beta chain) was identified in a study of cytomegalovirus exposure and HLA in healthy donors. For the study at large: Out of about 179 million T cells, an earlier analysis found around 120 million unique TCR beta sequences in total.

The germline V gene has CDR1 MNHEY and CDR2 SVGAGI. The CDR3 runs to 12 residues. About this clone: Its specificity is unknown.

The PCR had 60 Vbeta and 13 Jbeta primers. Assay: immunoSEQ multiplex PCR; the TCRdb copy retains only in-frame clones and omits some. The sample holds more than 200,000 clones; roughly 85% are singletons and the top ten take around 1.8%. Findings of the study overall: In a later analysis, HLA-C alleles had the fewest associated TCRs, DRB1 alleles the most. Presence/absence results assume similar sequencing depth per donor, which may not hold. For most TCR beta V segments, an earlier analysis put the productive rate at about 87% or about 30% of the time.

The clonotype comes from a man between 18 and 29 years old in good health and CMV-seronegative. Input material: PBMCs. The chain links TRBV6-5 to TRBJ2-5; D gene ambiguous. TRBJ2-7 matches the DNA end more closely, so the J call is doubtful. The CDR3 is CASRTQAYEQYF. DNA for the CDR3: TGTGCCAGCAGGACCCAGGCCTACGAGCAGTACTTC.